These 16 T cell receptor beta chains were sequenced from one sample in a study of blood T cells in healthy people across ages. The authors ran a second PCR of 7 to 11 cycles using a sample-barcoded 5' primer and a J-beta primer mix. TCRdb recomputed calls from the 5' RACE reads with MiXCR, one row per CDR3 protein. The table includes some 1.6 million distinct CDR3 sequences, about 31% detected once. Sequenced input: blood. The receptors shown here come from a woman in her 30s in good health.

This chain connects TRBV6-2 or TRBV6-3 to TRBJ2-1; 7 nucleotides line up with TRBD2. Per germline, CDR1 MNHEY and CDR2 SVGEGT. This CDR3 is built from 14 residues. Trimming removed 3 bases from V and 2 bases from J; junction bases left unmatched: 1. The CDR3 DNA follows: TGTGCCAGCAGTTATAGCGGGCCCTACAATGAGCAGTTCTTC. Protein product: CASSYSGPYNEQFF.

This chain joins TRBV3-1 and TRBJ2-3; D gene uncertain. Trimming took 1 base from V and 2 from J, leaving 10 bases between them. The CDR3 length is 15 residues. CDR1 is LGHDT, CDR2 YNNKEL, per germline (reference sequence). The CDR3 nucleotides read TGTGCCAGCAGCCAAGGGGTGGGTAACACAGATACGCAGTATTTT. This translates into CASSQGVGNTDTQYF.

CDR3 residues: CASSQELGLHTEAFF. DNA for the CDR3: TGTGCCAGCAGCCAAGAACTTGGGTTACACACTGAAGCTTTCTTT. This sequence joins TRBV14 and TRBJ1-1; no clear D. In germline, CDR1 is SGHDN, CDR2 FVKESK. Between the trimmed V and J ends, which lost 0 bases and 3 bases, there was a span of 11 bases. The CDR3 contains 15 residues.

This clonotype was picked up a small number of times. The genes are TRBV7-8 and TRBJ2-1; TRBD2 agrees at 7 bases. The CDR3 covers 15 residues. CDR1 is SGHVS, CDR2 FQNEAQ, per germline. V dropped 5 bases and J dropped 9; count of bases not matched to a gene: 13. CDR3 protein: CASSETSTPSGEQFF. CDR3 nucleotide sequence: TGTGCCAGCAGCGAGACTAGCACCCCATCGGGTGAGCAGTTCTTC.

The V gene is TRBV13, the J gene TRBJ1-2; D unclear. V dropped 5 bases and J dropped 5 bases, with 18 bases sitting between them. CDR3 length: 15 amino acids. The germline V gene encodes CDR1 PRHDT and CDR2 FYEKMQ (reference sequence). DNA for the CDR3: TGTGCCAGCAGCCCAACCCGGGAGGGTTGGTATGGCTACACCTTC. Translating gives CASSPTREGWYGYTF.

J is TRBJ2-2 and V is TRBV6-1, with D unclear. The germline V gene encodes CDR1 MNHNS and CDR2 SASEGT. The ends were cut back, 3 bases at V and 2 bases at J, with 19 bases in the middle. The CDR3 consists of 18 residues. CDR3 loop: CASSDLSPPFGNTGELFF. CDR3 bases: TGTGCCAGCAGTGACCTTTCCCCACCTTTCGGCAACACCGGGGAGCTGTTTTTT.

This rearrangement joins TRBV27 to TRBJ2-7; D remains ambiguous. Germline V lookup: CDR1 MNHEY, CDR2 SMNVEV (reference sequence). CDR3 length equals 13 residues. Trimming removed 8 bases from V and 3 bases from J, with 14 bases in between. CDR3 loop: CASGLGLNYEQYF. CDR3 bases: TGTGCCAGCGGATTAGGTCTGAACTACGAGCAGTACTTC.

This clonotype was seen only a few times. V gene TRBV12-3 or TRBV12-4 combines with J gene TRBJ2-1; 8 nucleotides agree with TRBD1. The CDR3 consists of 11 residues. V was clipped by 6 bases and J by 14 bases; unmatched bases: 6. The CDR3 sequence is CASRGQGLEFF. DNA for the CDR3: TGTGCCAGCAGAGGACAGGGACTCGAGTTCTTC.

Many counts were recorded for this clonotype. This chain connects TRBV9 to TRBJ1-2; 8 nucleotides agree with TRBD1. This CDR3 spans 13 amino acids. Germline V lookup: CDR1 SGDLS, CDR2 YYNGEE. J gave up 4 bases and V 2 bases, and 1 base lay outside the gene matches. This chain's CDR3 is CASSVGTGYGYTF. CDR3 DNA: TGTGCCAGCAGCGTTGGGACAGGCTATGGCTACACCTTC.

To note about this clonotype: With a much larger clone just one base away, this may be a read error. V usage is TRBV5-5 and J usage is TRBJ1-2; D perhaps matches TRBD1 (5 bases). Germline V gene lookup returns CDR1 SGHKS and CDR2 YYEKEE (reference sequence). The CDR3 runs 13 residues. V lost 7 bases to trimming and J lost 6 bases, with 16 bases between them. The CDR3 DNA follows: TGTGCCAGCGGCCGGGACCATGTGGATGGCTACACCTTC. Translated, it gives CASGRDHVDGYTF.

The chain has TRBV4-1 and TRBJ1-6, with TRBD1 matching over 8 bases. The V gene end was trimmed by 3 bases and the J gene end by 10 bases; junction bases not matched to a gene: 17. Germline CDR1 MGHRA, CDR2 YSYEKL. The CDR3 length is 18 residues. DNA of the CDR3: TGCGCCAGCAGCCAGATTACCCCGGGCAGGGGGCAACACTCACCCCTCCACTTT. Its protein is CASSQITPGRGQHSPLHF.

This clonotype was seen more than once but under ten times. The rearrangement links TRBV10-3 to TRBJ2-5; possible D gene TRBD1, 6 bases. From germline, CDR1 is ENHRY and CDR2 SYGVKD. The V and J ends lost 4 bases and 0 bases respectively, with 12 bases between them. This CDR3 is 15 amino acids long. The CDR3 spells CAISARDTNQETQYF. DNA of the CDR3: TGTGCCATCAGTGCCCGGGACACCAACCAAGAGACCCAGTACTTC.

The chain couples TRBV6-1 to TRBJ1-1; the D gene is possibly TRBD1 (6 bases). V lost 7 bases to trimming and J lost 1 base, with 13 bases between them. From germline, CDR1 is MNHNS and CDR2 SASEGT. The CDR3 covers 14 residues. The CDR3 DNA reads TGTGCCAGCAAAGAGGGGGTGACGAACACTGAAGCTTTCTTT. Translation: CASKEGVTNTEAFF.

Here the CDR3 DNA reads TGTGCCAGCAGCTGCGAGGGATCGGGTGAGACCCAGTACTTC. Amino acids: CASSCEGSGETQYF. The rearrangement links TRBV5-5 to TRBJ2-5; a possible D gene is TRBD2 (5 bases). CDR3 length: 14 residues. Germline loops: CDR1 SGHKS, CDR2 YYEKEE (reference sequence). V dropped 3 bases and J dropped 5 bases, with 14 bases sitting between them.

In this sample, this clonotype turned up many times. The rearrangement uses TRBV6-6 and TRBJ2-6; D may be TRBD2 (7 bases). Germline V gene sequence: CDR1 MNHNY, CDR2 SVGAGI (reference sequence). The V end was cut by 8 bases, the J end by 0 bases, with 14 bases between. This CDR3 contains 16 residues. The CDR3 DNA reads TGTGCCAGCGGCAGGGGAGGGGTCTCTGGGGCCAACGTCCTGACTTTC. Protein sequence: CASGRGGVSGANVLTF.

The rearrangement links TRBV7-8 to TRBJ2-2; 11 bases are a match to TRBD1. The CDR3 length is 16 residues. J lost 5 bases, V lost 5 bases, and 7 bases had no gene match. The V gene's germline CDR1 is SGHVS and CDR2 FQNEAQ. CDR3 region: CASSLRTGGRTGELFF. CDR3 nucleotides: TGTGCCAGCAGCCTCCGGACAGGGGGCAGGACCGGGGAGCTGTTTTTT.